The 26 T cell receptor beta chains reported below all come from one sample, sequenced in a study of Ad26.COV2.S vaccination and SARS-CoV-2 variants. Noted treatment: roughly 19 received Ad26.COV2.S at low or high dose, single or two shots; 5 received placebo; per-sample allocation not given. Specimens were obtained on day 63 following the first vaccine or placebo injection. Sequencing used immunoSEQ multiplex PCR; TCRdb keeps in-frame clones, though not all of them. The sample yields 380,000 or so clones, approximately 86% seen once. The sample in question was peripheral blood, obtained in a trial of Ad26.COV2.S vaccine versus placebo. The receptors derive from a person between 18 and 65 years old who received the Ad26.COV2.S COVID-19 vaccine or a placebo.

The rearrangement links TRBV18 to TRBJ1-4, with D perhaps matching TRBD1 (5 bases). CDR3 length equals 16 residues. Germline V gives CDR1 KGHSH, CDR2 LQKENI. V lost 2 bases to trimming and J lost 0 bases, with 10 bases between them. The CDR3 region is CASSPNTGSTNEKLFF. Here the CDR3 DNA reads TGTGCCAGCTCACCAAATACAGGTTCAACTAATGAAAAACTGTTTTTT.

This clone has a single count. The chain couples TRBV19 to TRBJ1-4; the match to TRBD1 covers 7 bases. The CDR3 has 15 amino acids. The ends lost 4 bases at V and 0 bases at J; junction bases unmatched: 2. CDR1 is LNHDA, CDR2 SQIVND, per germline (reference sequence). Here the CDR3 reads CASSSGQATNEKLFF. DNA of the CDR3: TGTGCCAGTAGTAGTGGACAGGCAACTAATGAAAAACTGTTTTTT.

This chain joins TRBV29-1 and TRBJ2-5; 12 bases fit TRBD2. After removal of 6 bases from V and 9 bases from J, the junction contained 8 bases not matched to a gene. CDR3 size: 13 residues. The germline CDR1 and CDR2 sequences are SQVTM and ANQGSEA. The CDR3, as DNA: TGCAGCGTAGAACAACGACTAGCGGGAGCCCAGTACTTC. This encodes CSVEQRLAGAQYF.

This rearrangement joins TRBV7-8 to TRBJ1-3, with D possibly being TRBD1 (5 bases). Germline V gene lookup returns CDR1 SGHVS and CDR2 FQNEAQ. V was cut by 0 bases and J by 2 bases, with 8 bases left in between. The CDR3 is made up of 15 amino acids. The chain's CDR3 is CASSLALGAGNTIYF. The CDR3 DNA sequence: TGTGCCAGCAGCTTAGCGCTGGGGGCTGGAAACACCATATATTTT.

This sequence joins TRBV10-1 and TRBJ2-3; 13 positions match TRBD2. The germline V gene has CDR1 WNHNN and CDR2 SYGVQD (reference sequence). The length of the CDR3 is 18 residues. The V gene end was trimmed by 5 bases and the J gene end by 0 bases; junction bases not matched to a gene: 8. DNA for the CDR3: TGCGCCAGCAGTCCTCCGGGACTAGCGGGGACTAGCACAGATACGCAGTATTTT. Translated: CASSPPGLAGTSTDTQYF.

This clone has just one count. The rearrangement uses TRBV5-6 and TRBJ1-2, with D possibly being TRBD1 (5 bases). Germline V lookup: CDR1 SGHDT, CDR2 YYEEEE. This CDR3 contains 14 residues. The V and J ends lost 0 bases and 6 bases respectively, with 12 bases between them. The DNA of the CDR3 is TGTGCCAGCAGCTTGGTAGTGGGACGTCATGGCTACACCTTC. This codes for CASSLVVGRHGYTF. The whole variable domain, filled in from reference TRBV5-6 and TRBJ1-2, reads DAGVTQSPTHLIKTRGQQVTLRCSPKSGHDTVSWYQQALGQGPQFIFQYYEEEERQRGNFPDRFSGHQFPNYSSELNVNALLLGDSALYLCASSLVVGRHGYTFGSGTRLTVV.

CDR3 residues: CASSPQGAGEQYF. The CDR3 coding sequence is TGTGCCAGCAGCCCACAAGGGGCTGGAGAGCAGTACTTC. The V and J genes are TRBV7-9 and TRBJ2-7; the D gene is possibly TRBD1 (5 bases). Trimming shortened V by 5 bases and J by 7 bases, and 15 bases separated the two germline ends. Germline CDR1 is SEHNR and CDR2 is FQNEAQ (reference sequence). The CDR3 is made up of 13 amino acids.

This clone turned up a few times. The genes are TRBV4-2 and TRBJ1-1, with 8 positions matching TRBD1. The CDR3 loop spans 14 amino acids. With 3 bases clipped from V and 4 bases from J, the junction kept 4 bases outside the gene matches. Germline CDR1 reads LGHNA; CDR2 reads YNFKEQ. The CDR3 spells CASSQVQGATEAFF. CDR3 coding DNA: TGTGCCAGCAGCCAGGTGCAGGGGGCCACTGAAGCTTTCTTT.

The J gene is TRBJ2-3, the V gene TRBV28, with 9 bases fitting TRBD1. The germline V gene has CDR1 MDHEN and CDR2 SYDVKM. The V segment lost 5 bases and the J segment 4 bases; nucleotides outside the gene matches: 10. This CDR3 spans 16 amino acids. CDR3: CASSHPDRGYPDTQYF. For the CDR3, the DNA is TGTGCCAGCAGTCATCCGGACAGGGGATACCCAGATACGCAGTATTTT.

With respect to this clone: A read error is the likely source, as a far larger clone sits one nucleotide away. The same CDR3 also results from other DNA sequences found in this sample. The V call is TRBV28, the J call TRBJ2-7; D gene uncertain. The CDR3 has 11 amino acids. The V and J ends lost 2 bases and 3 bases respectively, with 2 bases between them. Germline values: CDR1 MDHEN, CDR2 SYDVKM. CDR3 region: CASSLGYEQYF. The DNA of the CDR3 is TGTGCCAGCAGTTTAGGCTACGAGCAGTACTTC.

This rearrangement joins TRBV6-2 or TRBV6-3 to TRBJ2-1, with 9 bases fitting TRBD2. V lost 2 bases to trimming and J lost 9 bases; unmatched junction nucleotides: 8. This CDR3 is built from 15 residues. Germline V gene lookup returns CDR1 MNHEY and CDR2 SVGEGT. CDR3 amino acids: CASSYGLAGTVEQFF. CDR3 sequence (DNA): TGTGCCAGCAGTTACGGTCTAGCGGGAACGGTTGAGCAGTTCTTC.

The rearrangement uses TRBV7-3 and TRBJ2-1; D might be TRBD2 (5 bases). The germline V and J ends were trimmed by 4 bases and 5 bases, with 12 bases remaining between them. The length of the CDR3 is 14 residues. In germline, CDR1 is SGHTA, CDR2 FQGTGA. For the CDR3, the DNA is TGTGCCAGCAGCTCCGGCGGGCAGAACAATGAGCAGTTCTTC. It encodes CASSSGGQNNEQFF.

This rearrangement joins TRBV28 to TRBJ2-5; 10 nucleotides match TRBD1. This CDR3 contains 17 residues. Per germline, CDR1 MDHEN and CDR2 SYDVKM. The ends lost 5 bases at V and 0 bases at J; junction bases unmatched: 9. CDR3 sequence (DNA): TGTGCCAGCAGTGTCTCAGGGACAGGGGTATACCAAGAGACCCAGTACTTC. It yields the protein CASSVSGTGVYQETQYF.

The chain recombines TRBV11-2 with TRBJ1-1; tentatively, D is TRBD1 (5 bases). The V end lost 5 bases, the J end lost 2 bases, and 9 bases lay between the germline ends. This CDR3 is 13 amino acids long. Germline CDR1 reads SGHAT; CDR2 reads FQNNGV. The CDR3 region is CASSADINTEAFF. The CDR3 DNA reads TGTGCCAGCAGCGCGGACATAAACACTGAAGCTTTCTTT.

This clone was seen only once. The gene calls are TRBV28 and TRBJ2-7, with D possibly being TRBD2 (6 bases). With 5 bases removed from V and 5 bases from J, the gap between germline ends came to 13 bases. The CDR3 has 13 residues. CDR1 and CDR2 (germline): MDHEN, SYDVKM. CDR3 coding DNA: TGTGCCAGCAGTCCGGGACTGGGCCACGAGCAGTACTTC. Translation gives CASSPGLGHEQYF. Complete variable domain (other parts from reference TRBV28 and TRBJ2-7): DVKVTQSSRYLVKRTGEKVFLECVQDMDHENMFWYRQDPGLGLRLIYFSYDVKMKEKGDIPEGYSVSREKKERFSLILESASTNQTSMYLCASSPGLGHEQYFGPGTRLTVT.

The chain links TRBV7-9 to TRBJ1-2, with D possibly being TRBD1 (5 bases). Germline CDR1 and CDR2: SEHNR and FQNEAQ (reference sequence). The CDR3 spans 14 residues. Trimming took off 5 bases at V and 2 bases at J, with 12 bases between the two ends. The CDR3 protein is CASSNLDRNYGYTF. The CDR3 DNA follows: TGTGCCAGCAGCAATCTAGACAGAAACTATGGCTACACCTTC.

This chain joins TRBV5-5 and TRBJ2-7; D tentatively reads TRBD1 or TRBD2 (5 bases each). The CDR3 consists of 15 residues. V lost 4 bases and J lost 4, with 18 bases in between. CDR1 is SGHKS, CDR2 YYEKEE, per germline (reference sequence). CDR3 DNA sequence: TGTGCCAGCAGCCCTGAACCGGGGCATGGTTACGAGCAGTACTTC. Its translation: CASSPEPGHGYEQYF.

The V and J genes are TRBV28 and TRBJ2-1; D not certain. Germline V gene data show CDR1 as MDHEN and CDR2 as SYDVKM. The CDR3 spans 16 residues. Trimming left V 6 bases short and J 0 bases short, with 15 bases between. CDR3 amino acids: CASSSVGPSSYNEQFF. The CDR3 nucleotides are TGTGCCAGCAGCTCGGTGGGCCCGAGCTCCTACAATGAGCAGTTCTTC.

The CDR3 DNA reads TGTGCCAGCAGTTACTTGCAGGGCAGTTATAATTCACCCCTCCACTTT. Amino acid sequence: CASSYLQGSYNSPLHF. The V gene is TRBV6-5, the J gene TRBJ1-6; TRBD1 is a possible D gene (5 bases). CDR3 length equals 16 residues. The V end was cut by 1 base, the J end by 4 bases, with 11 bases between. Looked up from germline, CDR1 is MNHEY and CDR2 is SVGAGI.

The chain combines TRBV13 with TRBJ2-3, with 13 nucleotides matching TRBD2. CDR1 and CDR2 from the germline V gene are PRHDT and FYEKMQ (reference sequence). The CDR3 is made up of 18 amino acids. V shed 4 bases, J shed 0 bases, and the junction held 7 bases outside the gene matches. Here the CDR3 reads CASSSRTSGGSSTDTQYF. CDR3 in DNA: TGTGCCAGCAGCTCACGGACTAGCGGGGGTTCTAGCACAGATACGCAGTATTTT.

This chain joins TRBV18 and TRBJ2-6; D is perhaps TRBD1 (5 bases). V lost 8 bases and J lost 1, with 9 bases in between. The CDR3 spans 14 residues. The germline CDR1 and CDR2 sequences are KGHSH and LQKENI. The CDR3 DNA follows: TGTGCCAGCGTAGGGGCTTCTGGGGCCAACGTCCTGACTTTC. As protein: CASVGASGANVLTF.

The chain joins TRBV4-1 to TRBJ2-6, with TRBD2 matching 7 bases. Unmatched junction bases numbered 4, after V lost 10 bases and J lost 1 base. In germline, CDR1 is MGHRA, CDR2 YSYEKL. CDR3 length equals 14 residues. The CDR3 sequence is CATGEGSGANVLTF. The CDR3 nucleotides are TGCGCCACCGGGGAGGGGTCTGGGGCCAACGTCCTGACTTTC.

This chain connects TRBV3-1 (or the pseudogene TRBV3-2) to TRBJ2-1; TRBD2 is a possible D gene (6 bases). V was trimmed by 2 bases and J by 1 base, leaving 12 bases between them. This CDR3 is 16 amino acids long. The germline CDR1 and CDR2 sequences are LGHDT and YNNKEL (reference sequence). The CDR3 loop reads CASSQMGGESYNEQFF. CDR3 in DNA: TGTGCCAGCAGCCAAATGGGGGGAGAATCCTACAATGAGCAGTTCTTC.

This clone was detected a few times. The genes are TRBV12-3 or TRBV12-4 and TRBJ1-1; D gene uncertain. The CDR3 has 13 residues. Deletions cut 6 bases from V and 10 bases from J, with 18 bases between. CDR3 nucleotide sequence: TGTGCCAGCAGCCCAGGCGGCTTTAAGGCAGCTTTCTTT. Translated: CASSPGGFKAAFF.

This clone has only a few counts. This chain connects TRBV9 to TRBJ1-6; 8 bases map to TRBD1. In germline, CDR1 is SGDLS, CDR2 YYNGEE. The CDR3 runs to 15 residues. V shed 4 bases and J 7 bases; nucleotides not matched to a gene: 7. The CDR3 here is CASSTGTGGNSPLHF. In nucleotides, the CDR3 is TGTGCCAGCAGCACGGGGACAGGTGGGAATTCACCCCTCCACTTT. The full variable domain, completed using reference TRBV9 and TRBJ1-6, is DSGVTQTPKHLITATGQRVTLRCSPRSGDLSVYWYQQSLDQGLQFLIQYYNGEERAKGNILERFSAQQFPDLHSELNLSSLELGDSALYFCASSTGTGGNSPLHFGNGTRLTVT.

The chain recombines TRBV6-1 with TRBJ2-5; D remains ambiguous. Trimming stripped 1 base from V and 2 bases from J, with 14 bases between. CDR3 length: 16 residues. Germline lookup yields CDR1 MNHNS and CDR2 SASEGT. The CDR3 here is CASSEDWNKYQETQYF. In DNA, the CDR3 is TGTGCCAGCAGTGAAGATTGGAACAAATATCAAGAGACCCAGTACTTC.